The 22 T cell receptor beta chains below come from one sample, sequenced in a study of cytomegalovirus exposure and HLA in healthy donors. Researchers ran the PCR with 60 Vbeta and 13 Jbeta primers. Sequenced by immunoSEQ multiplex PCR; TCRdb stores in-frame clones only, minus some. This sample has around 88,000 clones, with 78% found just once. Sample: PBMCs. These receptors came from a woman between 35 and 50 years old in good health and CMV-seropositive.

The chain is built from TRBV14 and TRBJ2-2; TRBD2 is a possible D gene (5 bases). The length of the CDR3 is 17 residues. Germline CDR1 reads SGHDN; CDR2 reads FVKESK. The germline V and J ends were trimmed by 0 bases and 4 bases, with 15 bases remaining between them. The CDR3 loop reads CASSQESGMGFTGELFF. The CDR3 DNA reads as TGTGCCAGCAGCCAAGAATCGGGAATGGGATTCACCGGGGAGCTGTTTTTT.

The genes are TRBV6-5 and TRBJ2-1, with D unresolved. The CDR3 totals 15 residues. V lost 10 bases and J 0 bases, leaving 16 bases between the germline ends. Germline V CDR1 and CDR2: MNHEY, SVGAGI. The CDR3 sequence is CATSPWSSSYNEQFF. The DNA for the CDR3 is TGTGCCACATCGCCCTGGAGTAGCTCCTACAATGAGCAGTTCTTC.

Comments on this clone: A read error may produce the germline difference seen at one junction end. The V and J genes are TRBV7-9 and TRBJ2-7, with D maybe TRBD2 (6 bases). CDR3 length: 14 residues. Germline CDR1 SEHNR, CDR2 FQNEAQ (reference sequence). CDR3 loop: CSSSLGTPTYEQYF. CDR3 coding DNA: TGTTCCAGCAGCTTAGGGACTCCCACCTACGAGCAGTACTTC. The full variable domain, completed using reference TRBV7-9 and TRBJ2-7, is DTGVSQNPRHKITKRGQNVTFRCDPISEHNRLYWYRQTLGQGPEFLTYFQNEAQLEKSRLLSDRFSAERPKGSFSTLEIQRTEQGDSAMYLCSSSLGTPTYEQYFGPGTRLTVT.

The rearrangement links TRBV5-1 to TRBJ2-1; 8 bases line up with TRBD2. This CDR3 spans 15 amino acids. Germline values: CDR1 SGHRS, CDR2 YFSETQ. With V trimmed by 4 bases and J by 2 bases, 5 bases remained unmatched. The CDR3 DNA reads TGCGCCAGCAGCGCAGCGGGAGAGACCTACAATGAGCAGTTCTTC. It is translated as CASSAAGETYNEQFF.

This chain links TRBV18 with TRBJ1-5, with 9 bases aligning to TRBD1. J gave up 6 bases and V 6 bases, and 6 bases lay outside the gene matches. The CDR3 has 14 amino acids. CDR1 and CDR2 (germline): KGHSH, LQKENI. This CDR3 reads CASSTQGQGQPQHF. CDR3 in DNA: TGTGCCAGCTCGACACAGGGACAGGGTCAGCCCCAGCATTTT.

This clone was detected once. This chain uses TRBV4-1 with TRBJ1-1, with TRBD1 matching over 8 bases. The germline gives CDR1 MGHRA, CDR2 YSYEKL. The V gene end was trimmed by 6 bases and the J gene end by 5 bases; junction bases not matched to a gene: 11. This CDR3 region has 15 residues. CDR3: CASRRIRGQGTEAFF. The CDR3 nucleotides read TGCGCCAGCAGAAGAATCAGGGGGCAGGGAACTGAAGCTTTCTTT.

The chain uses TRBV6-1 and TRBJ2-2, with 9 bases aligning to TRBD1. Germline CDR1 and CDR2: MNHNS and SASEGT. This CDR3 spans 16 amino acids. Trimming at V came to 4 bases and at J to 1 base, leaving 4 bases not matched to a gene. The CDR3, as DNA: TGTGCCAGCAGTGTACAGGGGGCGTTGAACACCGGGGAGCTGTTTTTT. This gives the protein CASSVQGALNTGELFF.

The chain has TRBV6-1 and TRBJ1-1; 10 nucleotides align to TRBD1. V shed 5 bases and J 3 bases; nucleotides not matched to a gene: 3. CDR3 length: 14 residues. The germline V gene encodes CDR1 MNHNS and CDR2 SASEGT. The CDR3 bases are TGTGCCAGCAGTTCCGGGACAGGGGACACTGAAGCTTTCTTT. Protein sequence: CASSSGTGDTEAFF.

The CDR3 reads CATSRGGQGMDYEQYF. CDR3 DNA: TGTGCCACCAGCAGAGGAGGGCAGGGGATGGACTACGAGCAGTACTTC. The chain links TRBV15 to TRBJ2-7; maybe TRBD1 (6 bases). Trimming shortened V by 1 base and J by 3 bases, and 16 bases separated the two germline ends. This CDR3 is built from 16 residues. Germline-derived CDR1 and CDR2 are LNHNV and YYDKDF (reference sequence).

This clone was detected only a few times. In DNA form, the CDR3 reads TGTGCCAGCAGGGCGGGACAGTTATATGGCTACACCTTC. This translates into CASRAGQLYGYTF. The genes are TRBV2 and TRBJ1-2, with 7 bases aligning to TRBD1. In germline, CDR1 is SNHLY, CDR2 FYNNEI. The V gene end was trimmed by 6 bases and the J gene end by 5 bases; junction bases not matched to a gene: 6. The CDR3 has 13 residues.

The rearrangement joins TRBV27 to TRBJ2-2, with D tentatively TRBD1 (6 bases). The ends were cut back, 5 bases at V and 4 bases at J, with 17 bases in the middle. The CDR3 contains 16 residues. The germline CDR1 and CDR2 sequences are MNHEY and SMNVEV (reference sequence). For the CDR3, the DNA is TGTGCCAGCAGTCTAAAGGACAGCCGGCGCACCGGGGAGCTGTTTTTT. Translated: CASSLKDSRRTGELFF.

CDR3 DNA sequence: TGTGCCAGCAGCTTGGCAGCCGGACAGGGGGCGTTCTATGGCTACACCTTC. It specifies CASSLAAGQGAFYGYTF. The genes are TRBV5-5 and TRBJ1-2, with 11 bases matching TRBD1. This CDR3 has 17 residues. Trimming removed 0 bases from V and 4 bases from J; junction bases left unmatched: 8. Germline V CDR1 and CDR2: SGHKS, YYEKEE (reference sequence).

The chain is built from TRBV2 and TRBJ2-1, with 9 positions matching TRBD2. The CDR3 consists of 13 residues. Trimming removed 7 bases from V and 8 bases from J; junction bases left unmatched: 6. Germline V CDR1 and CDR2: SNHLY, FYNNEI. CDR3 sequence: CASTISGRYEQFF. CDR3 coding DNA: TGTGCCAGCACGATTAGCGGGAGATATGAGCAGTTCTTC.

The chain has TRBV5-4 and TRBJ2-1; TRBD2 agrees at 9 bases. CDR1 is SGHNT, CDR2 YYREEE, per germline (reference sequence). Germline trimming cut 4 bases from V and 7 bases from J; bases unmatched to any gene: 6. The CDR3 length is 14 residues. CDR3 sequence: CASSLLAGGNEQFF. For the CDR3, the DNA is TGTGCCAGCAGCCTACTTGCGGGAGGGAATGAGCAGTTCTTC.

V usage is TRBV2 and J usage is TRBJ2-1, with TRBD2 matching over 7 bases. Per germline, CDR1 SNHLY and CDR2 FYNNEI. There are 13 residues in the CDR3. J was trimmed by 9 bases and V by 6 bases; bases with no gene match: 8. CDR3: CASRKLAQGEQFF. In DNA form, the CDR3 reads TGTGCCAGCAGGAAACTAGCGCAGGGTGAGCAGTTCTTC.

The sample holds one count of this clone. This chain connects TRBV4-1 to TRBJ2-7, with 14 bases aligning to TRBD2. There are 16 residues in the CDR3. Germline CDR1 reads MGHRA; CDR2 reads YSYEKL. V dropped 5 bases and J dropped 6; count of bases not matched to a gene: 9. The CDR3 region has the DNA TGCGCCAGCAGCAAGGGACTAGCGGGAGCTGGGAGCGAGCAGTACTTC. Translated: CASSKGLAGAGSEQYF.

Remarks on this clone: A read error may produce the germline difference seen at one junction end. The chain recombines TRBV7-9 with TRBJ2-7; D gene unclear. Germline CDR1 and CDR2: SEHNR and FQNEAQ (reference sequence). This CDR3 contains 12 residues. CDR3 protein: CSSSFPAYEQYF. In DNA, the CDR3 is TGTTCCAGCAGCTTCCCGGCCTACGAGCAGTACTTC.

CDR3 coding DNA: TGTGCCAGCAGACAGGCCGAGCAGTACTTC. Its translation is CASRQAEQYF. This chain connects TRBV21-1 to TRBJ2-7; the tabulated D call, TRBD1, remains unverified against the DNA. TRBV21-1 is marked as a pseudogene. The CDR3 is 10 amino acids.

The chain combines TRBV19 with TRBJ2-5; TRBD1 might be the D (5 bases). The J call could be wrong; TRBJ2-7 is a better fit for the DNA end. Per germline, CDR1 LNHDA and CDR2 SQIVND (reference sequence). The length of the CDR3 is 12 residues. The CDR3: CASSAAGYEQYF. CDR3 DNA sequence: TGTGCCAGTAGTGCAGCAGGGTACGAGCAGTACTTC.

The chain is built from TRBV6-5 and TRBJ2-1, with 8 bases fitting TRBD2. V lost 2 bases and J lost 9; bases outside the gene matches: 3. Germline-derived CDR1 and CDR2 are MNHEY and SVGAGI. This CDR3 is built from 13 residues. CDR3 sequence reads: CASSYPGTSEQFF. CDR3 in DNA: TGTGCCAGCAGTTACCCAGGGACTAGTGAGCAGTTCTTC.

This chain uses TRBV10-1 with TRBJ2-7; TRBD2 matches 7 bases. Germline V CDR1 and CDR2: WNHNN, SYGVQD (reference sequence). CDR3 size: 13 residues. Trimming removed 8 bases from V and 3 bases from J; junction bases left unmatched: 7. CDR3 DNA sequence: TGCGCCAGCTCCCCTAGCGGCGTCTACGAGCAGTACTTC. Translated, it gives CASSPSGVYEQYF.

The table lists this clone with a count of one. The CDR3 DNA is TGCGCCAGCAGCTTAGCACAGACTAGTTCTGGAAACACCATATATTTT. It encodes CASSLAQTSSGNTIYF. The chain carries TRBV5-1 and TRBJ1-3; no definite D call. V lost 2 bases and J lost 1, with 13 bases in between. The CDR3 has 16 residues. Germline CDR1 SGHRS, CDR2 YFSETQ.